This TCR beta chain emerged from a study of blood T cell repertoires in COVID-19 (TCRdb year 2020). Turning to the overall study: The collaborator samples originated in the United States, Italy and Spain and spanned the acute and convalescent phases of COVID-19. The material from the prospective study consisted of cDNA or gDNA derived from T cells, B-cell-depleted T cells, or PBMCs. Subjects who had been exposed to COVID-19, were actively infected with it, or had recovered from it provided the deeply sampled blood TCRbeta repertoires that made up the dataset. The repertoires were released in a freely available public database meant as a resource for research on the immune response to SARS-CoV-2. The samples were drawn from the first 160 participants of the ongoing ImmuneRACE study and from over a thousand subjects provided by 6 global collaborators. Nearly every sample came with metadata listing a de-identified subject ID, COVID-19 status, age in years and sex. Where available, HLA class I and class II types were taken from metadata supplied by the sample provider and were not determined by assay-based typing.

TCRbeta CDR3 regions were amplified from genomic DNA using the immunoSEQ Assay, a bias-controlled multiplex PCR. In the original analysis: The number of nucleated cells in each sample was estimated from the amplification of reference gene primers within the assay. Sequence reads were collapsed and filtered to measure the absolute abundance of every unique TCRbeta CDR3 rearrangement. For each sample, productive Simpson clonality was calculated as the square root of Simpson's diversity index over productive rearrangements. TCRdb re-hosts the immuneACCESS table, in-frame sequences only. Its copies lack some clones; in the studies checked, an unresolved V gene accounts for under half of them, and the cause for the rest is not known. The V and J calls and the clone size are those of that table, but D and trimming were determined from the DNA. The table for this sample lists some 100,000 clones; about nine tenths of them were counted only once. The ten top clones hold around 5% of the sample.

Via the germline V gene, CDR1 is ENHRY and CDR2 SYGVKD. The CDR3 sequence holds 13 residues, the cysteine and phenylalanine included. Only CDR3 DNA is held: 39 bases, read in frame from base 1. V is cut by 8 bases and J by 0 bases, and the space between the germline ends is 10 bases. A remark on this clone: The antigen it binds to is not known. One base away there is no much larger clone; base qualities are not given.

What the work shows at the level of the full study, not this receptor alone: The amount of clinical and demographic metadata varied by source and participant and was provided uncurated.

Whole blood was collected in K2EDTA tubes by collaborating institutions according to the institutions' own protocols. For TCRbeta analysis, collaborators shipped samples as frozen whole blood, isolated PBMCs, or DNA extracted from either of those sample types. Sequenced: peripheral blood. This clonotype was sampled from a man aged 45-60 years with acute or convalescent COVID-19. This sequence uses TRBV10-3 and TRBJ1-1; no D gene can be assigned with confidence. In nucleotides, the sequence is TGTGCCATCCGGGATCAGGTGAACACTGAAGCTTTCTTT. Translated, it reads CAIRDQVNTEAFF.